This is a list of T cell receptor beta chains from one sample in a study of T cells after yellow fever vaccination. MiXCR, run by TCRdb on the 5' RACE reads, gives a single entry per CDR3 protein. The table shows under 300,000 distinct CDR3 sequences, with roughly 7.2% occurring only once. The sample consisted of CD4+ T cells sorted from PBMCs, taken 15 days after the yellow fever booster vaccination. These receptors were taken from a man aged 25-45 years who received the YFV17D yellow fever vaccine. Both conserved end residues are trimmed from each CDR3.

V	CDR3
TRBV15	ATSRARSSYEQY
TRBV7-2	ASSATRGGRDEQY
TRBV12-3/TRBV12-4	ASSVPDSTQY
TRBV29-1	SVRSGQGVQPQH
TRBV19	ASSITPTQPQH
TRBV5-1	ASSLGHRDSYEQY
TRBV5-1	ASSLLGGSGGSNYEQY
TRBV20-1	SARGNTGVQETQY
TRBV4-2	ASSRGQANTGELF
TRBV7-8	ASSPNQGYSPLH
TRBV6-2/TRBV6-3	ASNLQGAGTGELF
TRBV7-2	ASSLADLNTEAF
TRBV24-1	ATSERADTQY
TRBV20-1	SASKGLASYEQY
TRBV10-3	ATQQTDKGDSPLH
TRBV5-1	ASSFGGRTEAF
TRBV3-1	ASSQPRGGSTEAF
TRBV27	AVSRPSDTGELF
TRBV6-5	ASSSPATARYEQY
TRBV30	AWSRAGGSTDTQY
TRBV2	ASRPRRGQETQY
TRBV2	ASTDRGSDYGYT
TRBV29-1	SGYTGELF
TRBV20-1	SARDPGGYT
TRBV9	ASSVVARGSEQY
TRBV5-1	ASSLAGRTEQY